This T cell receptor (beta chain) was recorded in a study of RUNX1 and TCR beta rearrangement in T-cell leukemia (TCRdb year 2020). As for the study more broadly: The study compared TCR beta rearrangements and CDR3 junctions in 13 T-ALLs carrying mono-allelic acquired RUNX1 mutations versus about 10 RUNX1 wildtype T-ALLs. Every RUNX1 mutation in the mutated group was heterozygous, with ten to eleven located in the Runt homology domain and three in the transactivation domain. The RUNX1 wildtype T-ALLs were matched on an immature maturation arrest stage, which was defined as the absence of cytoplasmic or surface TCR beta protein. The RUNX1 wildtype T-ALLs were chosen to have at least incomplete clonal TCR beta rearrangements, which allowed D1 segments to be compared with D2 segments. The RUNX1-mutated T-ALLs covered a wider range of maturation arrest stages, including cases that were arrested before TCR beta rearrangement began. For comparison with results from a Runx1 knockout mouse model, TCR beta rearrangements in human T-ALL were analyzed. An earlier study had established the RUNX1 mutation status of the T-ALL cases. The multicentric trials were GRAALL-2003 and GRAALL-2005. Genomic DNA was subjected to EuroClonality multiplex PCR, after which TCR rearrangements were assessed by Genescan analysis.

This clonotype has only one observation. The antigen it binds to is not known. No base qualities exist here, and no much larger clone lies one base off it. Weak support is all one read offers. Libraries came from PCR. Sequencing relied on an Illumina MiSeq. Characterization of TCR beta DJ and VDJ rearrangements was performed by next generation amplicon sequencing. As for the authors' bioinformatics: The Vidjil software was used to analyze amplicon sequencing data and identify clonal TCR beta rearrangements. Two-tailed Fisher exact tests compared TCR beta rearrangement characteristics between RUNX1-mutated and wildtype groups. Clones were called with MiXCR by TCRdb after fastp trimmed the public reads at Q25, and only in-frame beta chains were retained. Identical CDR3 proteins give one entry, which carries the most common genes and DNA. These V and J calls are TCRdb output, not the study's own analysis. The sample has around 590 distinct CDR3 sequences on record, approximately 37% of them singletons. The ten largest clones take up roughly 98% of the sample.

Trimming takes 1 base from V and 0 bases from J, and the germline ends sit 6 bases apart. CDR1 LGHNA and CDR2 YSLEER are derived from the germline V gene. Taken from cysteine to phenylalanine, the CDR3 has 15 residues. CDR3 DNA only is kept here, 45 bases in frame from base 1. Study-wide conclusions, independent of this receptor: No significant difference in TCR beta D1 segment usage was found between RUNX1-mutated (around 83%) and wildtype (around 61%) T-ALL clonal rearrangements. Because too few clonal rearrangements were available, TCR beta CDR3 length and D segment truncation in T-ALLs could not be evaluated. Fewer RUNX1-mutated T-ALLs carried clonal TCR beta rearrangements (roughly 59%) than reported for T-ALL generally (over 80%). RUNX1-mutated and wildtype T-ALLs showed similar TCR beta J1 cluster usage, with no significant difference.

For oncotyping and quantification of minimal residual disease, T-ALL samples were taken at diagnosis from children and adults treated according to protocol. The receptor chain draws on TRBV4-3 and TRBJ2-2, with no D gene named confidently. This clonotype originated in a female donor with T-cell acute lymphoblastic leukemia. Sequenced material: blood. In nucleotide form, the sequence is TGCGCCAGCAGCCAAGCCCACTCGAACACCGGGGAGCTGTTTTTT. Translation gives CASSQAHSNTGELFF.